Following are 21 T cell receptor beta chains from one sample sequenced in a study of T-cell reconstitution after alpha-beta-depleted transplantation in children. Unique molecular identifiers featured in how the TCRbeta library was prepared. TCRdb itself ran the PCR reads through MiXCR, one entry per CDR3 protein. The sample contains more than 400,000 distinct CDR3 sequences, around 10% of which appear only once. The material sequenced was PBMCs, mostly from graft donor cells, taken 180 days after TCRalphabeta/CD19-depleted stem cell transplant. The receptors derive from a female patient aged 2-9 years who had a stem cell transplant for aplastic anemia, so the T cells may come from the graft donor.

This clonotype occurred a few times. The rearrangement links TRBV5-8 to TRBJ2-3; 12 positions agree with TRBD2. Trimming cost V 2 bases and J 4 bases; bases outside gene matches: 5. Germline assignment: CDR1 SGHTS and CDR2 YDEGEE. CDR3 length equals 16 residues. CDR3 loop: CASSFRTSGVPDTQYF. The CDR3 nucleotides are TGTGCCAGCAGCTTTCGGACTAGCGGGGTGCCAGATACGCAGTATTTT.

The J gene is TRBJ2-7, the V gene TRBV24-1; D could derive from TRBD1 or TRBD2 (7 bases each). The CDR3 runs to 14 residues. Trimming left V 8 bases short and J 0 bases short, with 13 bases between. CDR1 is KGHDR and CDR2 is SFDVKD in the germline V gene. The CDR3 loop is CATTGEGASYEQYV. CDR3 DNA sequence: TGTGCCACCACCGGGGAGGGGGCCTCCTACGAGCAGTACGTC.

This rearrangement joins TRBV4-1 to TRBJ2-1, with a weak D call TRBD2 (7 bases). The V end was cut by 0 bases, the J end by 2 bases, with 11 bases between. CDR1 is MGHRA and CDR2 is YSYEKL in the germline V gene. CDR3 size: 16 residues. CDR3 in DNA: TGCGCCAGCAGCCAAGACCCGGGGGGCGCCTACAATGAGCAGTTCTTC. Its translation is CASSQDPGGAYNEQFF.

This clonotype was detected only a few times. V is TRBV28 and J is TRBJ1-1; no definite D call. V was shortened by 0 bases and J by 2 bases, with 16 bases between the two germline ends. Germline assignment: CDR1 MDHEN and CDR2 SYDVKM. The CDR3 length is 17 residues. CDR3 protein: CASSLCSELKGNTEAFF. The CDR3 region has the DNA TGTGCCAGCAGTTTATGCAGCGAGTTGAAGGGAAACACTGAAGCTTTCTTT.

The J gene is TRBJ1-2, the V gene TRBV10-3; 8 bases line up with TRBD1. J was trimmed by 8 bases and V by 4 bases; bases with no gene match: 9. Per the germline V gene, CDR1 is ENHRY and CDR2 is SYGVKD. The CDR3 is made up of 14 amino acids. CDR3 DNA sequence: TGTGCCATCAGTGGGTACTTCAGGGGGCAAGGCTACACCTTC. Translating gives CAISGYFRGQGYTF.

A few counts support this clonotype. The rearrangement uses TRBV30 and TRBJ2-1; perhaps TRBD1 as D (5 bases). V dropped 3 bases and J dropped 0 bases, with 6 bases sitting between them. The CDR3 extends over 13 amino acids. Looked up from germline, CDR1 is GTSNPN and CDR2 is SVGIG (reference sequence). CDR3 nucleotide sequence: TGTGCCTGGAGCAGGGCCTCCTACAATGAGCAGTTCTTC. This gives the protein CAWSRASYNEQFF.

The chain links TRBV12-3 or TRBV12-4 to TRBJ2-1, with 10 bases identical to TRBD2. The J segment lost 6 bases and the V segment lost 8 bases, leaving 10 bases of the junction unmatched. The CDR3 runs 15 residues. CDR3 in amino acids: CASRPRPSGSNEQFF. In DNA, the CDR3 is TGTGCCAGCCGACCTCGGCCTAGCGGGAGCAATGAGCAGTTCTTC.

The sample holds a few counts of this clonotype. The V and J genes are TRBV27 and TRBJ2-7; 7 bases agree with TRBD1. The junction had 6 bases not matched to a gene; V was cut back by 2 bases and J by 2 bases. Germline V lookup: CDR1 MNHEY, CDR2 SMNVEV (reference sequence). There are 15 residues in the CDR3. The CDR3 nucleotides read TGTGCCAGCAGTTTACGGACAGGCGTAACCTACGAGCAGTACGTC. This gives the protein CASSLRTGVTYEQYV.

The V gene is TRBV28, the J gene TRBJ1-6; D not resolved. V was clipped by 3 bases and J by 7 bases, with 10 bases between them. The length of the CDR3 is 14 residues. Germline V gives CDR1 MDHEN, CDR2 SYDVKM. CDR3 protein: CASSFGNPNSPLHF. DNA of the CDR3: TGTGCCAGCAGTTTTGGTAACCCAAATTCACCCCTCCACTTT.

This clonotype turned up a few times. This chain links TRBV2 with TRBJ2-7; D remains ambiguous. Trimming shortened V by 6 bases and J by 6 bases, and 18 bases separated the two germline ends. In germline, CDR1 is SNHLY, CDR2 FYNNEI. The CDR3 has 14 residues. The CDR3 sequence: CASRSTPLVGEQYF. The CDR3, as DNA: TGTGCCAGCAGAAGTACTCCGTTGGTGGGCGAGCAGTACTTC.

The V gene is TRBV19, the J gene TRBJ2-3; tentatively, D is TRBD2 (5 bases). CDR3 length equals 13 residues. The V and J ends lost 3 bases and 4 bases respectively, with 8 bases between them. Germline values: CDR1 LNHDA, CDR2 SQIVND (reference sequence). CDR3 residues: CASSMGVPDTQYF. Written as DNA, the CDR3 is TGTGCCAGTAGTATGGGAGTTCCAGATACGCAGTATTTT.

In its sample, this clonotype was seen many times. The chain links TRBV29-1 to TRBJ2-5, with D possibly being TRBD2 (6 bases). Germline V lookup: CDR1 SQVTM, CDR2 ANQGSEA. Trimming removed 1 base at V and 9 bases at J, with 15 bases between. The CDR3 has 13 residues. CDR3 residues: CSVEVGLGEAQYF. The CDR3 nucleotides read TGCAGCGTTGAAGTGGGGTTAGGGGAGGCCCAGTACTTC.

The rearrangement links TRBV20-1 to TRBJ1-4; D may be TRBD1 (6 bases). CDR3 size: 18 residues. CDR1 is DFQATT and CDR2 is SNEGSKA in the germline V gene (reference sequence). Between the trimmed V and J ends, which lost 5 bases and 4 bases, there was a span of 26 bases. The CDR3 sequence: CSAPSPTGQGTFNEKLFF. The DNA of the CDR3 is TGCAGTGCTCCGAGCCCGACAGGACAAGGAACATTTAATGAAAAACTGTTTTTT.

This chain connects TRBV12-3 or TRBV12-4 to TRBJ2-5, with 8 nucleotides matching TRBD1. The junction had 11 bases not matched to a gene; V was cut back by 5 bases and J by 3 bases. The CDR3 has 16 residues. This chain's CDR3 is CASSRPGQGVKETQYF. CDR3 bases: TGTGCCAGCAGTCGACCCGGACAGGGTGTGAAAGAGACCCAGTACTTC.

This clonotype has a handful of counts. This chain uses TRBV20-1 with TRBJ2-3, with a possible D match to TRBD2 (6 bases). V lost 2 bases and J lost 5, with 14 bases in between. Germline-derived CDR1 and CDR2 are DFQATT and SNEGSKA (reference sequence). The CDR3 extends over 14 amino acids. Here the CDR3 reads CSARTGELGDTQYF. For the CDR3, the DNA is TGCAGTGCTAGAACGGGAGAGCTGGGAGATACGCAGTATTTT.

The V call is TRBV19, the J call TRBJ2-1, with 14 bases identical to TRBD2. The junction had 2 bases not matched to a gene; V was cut back by 10 bases and J by 0 bases. Germline V gene data show CDR1 as LNHDA and CDR2 as SQIVND (reference sequence). This CDR3 has 15 residues. In nucleotides, the CDR3 is TGTGCCACCGGGACTAGCGGGGGCTCCTACAATGAGCAGTTCTTC. Amino acids: CATGTSGGSYNEQFF.

V and J are TRBV19 and TRBJ1-1; 8 bases agree with TRBD1. CDR1 LNHDA and CDR2 SQIVND come from the germline V gene (reference sequence). J lost 4 bases, V lost 7 bases, and 8 bases had no gene match. The CDR3 extends over 14 amino acids. CDR3 nucleotides: TGTGCCAGTACCCAGGGGGCGCATAGCACTGAAGCTTTCTTT. Translated, it gives CASTQGAHSTEAFF.

This clonotype has a handful of counts. This chain joins TRBV7-2 and TRBJ2-5; D unresolved. The CDR3 runs to 14 residues. V was cut by 2 bases and J by 3 bases, with 10 bases left in between. Germline CDR1 SGHTA, CDR2 FQGNSA. CDR3 loop: CASSLLSEKETQYF. As DNA, the CDR3 is TGTGCCAGCAGCTTACTCTCAGAAAAAGAGACCCAGTACTTC.

The chain joins TRBV27 to TRBJ2-5, with D tentatively TRBD1 (7 bases). The CDR3 loop spans 14 amino acids. Germline values: CDR1 MNHEY, CDR2 SMNVEV (reference sequence). Trimming pared 9 bases from V and 2 bases from J, leaving 16 bases between. CDR3 in DNA: TGTGCCAGTGGGGGGACAGCAATACAAGAGACCCAGTACTTC. As protein: CASGGTAIQETQYF.

The J gene is TRBJ2-2, the V gene TRBV30; D remains unclear. V lost 3 bases, J lost 7 bases, and 21 bases lay in between. The CDR3 consists of 16 residues. Germline CDR1 reads GTSNPN; CDR2 reads SVGIG (reference sequence). CDR3 bases: TGTGCCTGGAGGGGGTTGAGGTACGCTCAGGACGGGGAGCTGTTTTTT. Its translation is CAWRGLRYAQDGELFF.

This clonotype was seen a few times. V gene TRBV7-2 combines with J gene TRBJ2-7; the D gene is possibly TRBD1 (5 bases). The germline V and J ends were trimmed by 5 bases and 5 bases, with 13 bases remaining between them. Germline CDR1 SGHTA, CDR2 FQGNSA. This CDR3 has 13 amino acids. The CDR3 DNA follows: TGTGCCAGCAGCCCGAATCTACAGGACGAGCAGTACTTC. Its protein product is CASSPNLQDEQYF. The full variable domain, in which reference TRBV7-2 and TRBJ2-7 provide the parts outside the CDR3, is GAGVSQSPSNKVTEKGKDVELRCDPISGHTALYWYRQSLGQGLEFLIYFQGNSAPDKSGLPSDRFSAERTGGSVSTLTIQRTQQEDSAVYLCASSPNLQDEQYFGPGTRLTVT.